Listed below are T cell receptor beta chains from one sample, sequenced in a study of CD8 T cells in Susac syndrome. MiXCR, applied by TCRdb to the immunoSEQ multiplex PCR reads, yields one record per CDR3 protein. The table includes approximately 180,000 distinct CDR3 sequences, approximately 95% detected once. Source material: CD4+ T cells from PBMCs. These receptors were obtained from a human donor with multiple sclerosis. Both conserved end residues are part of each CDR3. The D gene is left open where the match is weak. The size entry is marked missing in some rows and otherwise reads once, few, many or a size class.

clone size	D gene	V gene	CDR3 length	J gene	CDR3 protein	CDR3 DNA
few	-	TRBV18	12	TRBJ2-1	CASSPRYNEQFF	TGTGCCAGCTCACCCAGATACAATGAGCAGTTCTTC
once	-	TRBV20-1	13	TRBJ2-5	CSARGAGLETQYF	TGCAGTGCTAGGGGCGCGGGGCTAGAGACCCAGTACTTC
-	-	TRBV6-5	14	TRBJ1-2	CASSQWGANYGYTF	TGTGCCAGCAGTCAATGGGGGGCTAACTATGGCTACACCTTC
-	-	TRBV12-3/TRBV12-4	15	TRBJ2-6	CASRAGTAGANVLTF	TGTGCCAGCAGAGCCGGGACGGCTGGGGCCAACGTCCTGACTTTC
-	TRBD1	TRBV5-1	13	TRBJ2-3	CASSRQGTDTQYF	TGCGCCAGCAGCCGACAGGGGACAGATACGCAGTATTTT
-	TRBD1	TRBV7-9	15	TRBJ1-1	CASSPRRGRRTEAFF	TGTGCCAGCAGCCCCCGCAGGGGGCGCCGGACTGAAGCTTTCTTT
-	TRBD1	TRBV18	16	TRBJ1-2	CASSPRTGGTNYGYTF	TGTGCCAGCTCACCGCGGACAGGGGGGACTAACTATGGCTACACCTTC
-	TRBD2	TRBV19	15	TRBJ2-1	CASSSEGLAEAEQFF	TGTGCCAGTAGTTCGGAGGGACTAGCGGAAGCCGAGCAGTTCTTC
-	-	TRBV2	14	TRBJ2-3	CASSVGSSTDTQYF	TGTGCCAGCAGTGTGGGGAGTAGCACAGATACGCAGTATTTT
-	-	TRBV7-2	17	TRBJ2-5	CASSVETGTAFLETQYF	TGTGCCAGCAGCGTAGAAACAGGGACGGCTTTTTTGGAGACCCAGTACTTC
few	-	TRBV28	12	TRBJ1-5	CASSLGAQPQHF	TGTGCCAGCAGTTTAGGGGCGCAGCCCCAGCATTTT
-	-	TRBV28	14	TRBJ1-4	CASSRTGAGEKLFF	TGTGCCAGCAGCAGAACGGGGGCAGGTGAAAAACTGTTTTTT
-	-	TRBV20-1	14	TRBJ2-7	CSASPTGSAYEQYF	TGCAGTGCTAGCCCCACAGGGTCCGCCTACGAGCAGTACTTC
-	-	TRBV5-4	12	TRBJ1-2	CASSFDRNGYTF	TGTGCCAGCAGCTTCGACAGGAATGGCTACACCTTC
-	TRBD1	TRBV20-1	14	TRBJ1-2	CSARGGRGRDGYTF	TGCAGTGCTAGAGGAGGCAGGGGGCGGGATGGCTACACCTTC
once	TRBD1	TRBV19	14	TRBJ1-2	CASSLTTGVFGYTF	TGTGCCAGTAGCCTGACGACAGGGGTTTTTGGCTACACCTTC
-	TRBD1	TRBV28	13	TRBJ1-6	CASSRQGGSPLHF	TGTGCCAGCAGTCGACAGGGAGGTTCACCCCTCCACTTT
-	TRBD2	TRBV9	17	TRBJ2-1	CASSPRPGGGSYNEQFF	TGTGCCAGCAGCCCGCGCCCGGGCGGGGGGTCCTACAATGAGCAGTTCTTC
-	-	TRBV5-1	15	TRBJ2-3	CASSSHYRTTDTQYF	TGCGCCAGCAGCTCCCACTACCGCACCACAGATACGCAGTATTTT
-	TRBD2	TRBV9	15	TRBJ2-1	CASSGLTSGTPQSFF	TGTGCCAGCAGCGGACTGACTAGCGGGACCCCTCAATCCTTCTTC
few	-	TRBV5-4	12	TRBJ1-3	CASSFSGNTIYF	TGTGCCAGCAGTTTCTCTGGAAACACCATATATTTT
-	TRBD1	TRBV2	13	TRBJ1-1	CASSITGDTEAFF	TGTGCCAGCAGCATCACAGGGGACACTGAAGCTTTCTTT